This entry concerns a single T cell receptor beta chain. The antigen is not known. This record comes from a study of shared clonotypes between healthy human individuals. Turning to the study itself: Donors were two women and a few men aged 18 to 49. The study's findings and limits: Lower generation probabilities were found for non-shared clonotypes than for those shared by all four donors.

Produced via immunoSEQ multiplex PCR; TCRdb's table is partial and in-frame only. Here the sample spans over 400,000 clones, approximately 95% being singletons. V was pared by 3 bases and J by 8 bases, with 11 bases between. The CDR3 spans 12 residues. CDR1 is SGDLS, CDR2 YYNGEE, per germline. The donor cohort consisted entirely of Caucasian adults residing in Nashville, Tennessee. Memory CD4+ cells were the fraction left after CD45RA+ naive selection. This chain joins TRBV9 and TRBJ1-1; D is possibly TRBD1 (5 bases). The specimen sequenced was naive CD4+ T cells sorted from blood. Subset specified: CD45RA+ positively selected. The source is a woman in her 30s in good health. CDR3 nucleotides: TGTGCCAGCAGCGCTGACTCAGGGGAAGCTTTCTTT. Its protein is CASSADSGEAFF.